Shown below are 29 T cell receptor beta chains from a single sample sequenced in a study of shared clonotypes between healthy human individuals. Method: immunoSEQ multiplex PCR; TCRdb's copy keeps in-frame clones and lacks some. The sample has around 2,000,000 clones; roughly 94% are singletons. Sequencing was done on a sample of naive CD4+ T cells sorted from blood. Subset denoted: CD45RA+ positively selected. Receptors originate from a man younger than 30 in good health.

V usage is TRBV5-1 and J usage is TRBJ1-6; D may be TRBD1 (6 bases). With 3 bases removed from V and 4 bases from J, the gap between germline ends came to 14 bases. The CDR3 consists of 16 residues. CDR1 is SGHRS and CDR2 is YFSETQ in the germline V gene. CDR3 DNA: TGCGCCAGCAGCTCGGGTGGGGGACAATATAATTCACCCCTCCACTTT. Its translation: CASSSGGGQYNSPLHF.

The chain carries TRBV10-3 and TRBJ2-7, with 7 bases matching TRBD2. Germline CDR1 ENHRY, CDR2 SYGVKD. Losses at the gene ends were 11 bases for V and 1 base for J; bases not matched to a gene: 8. The CDR3 extends over 13 amino acids. The CDR3 region has the DNA TGTGCCGTACGGGACTACCGGTCCTACGAGCAGTACTTC. It yields the protein CAVRDYRSYEQYF.

This clone showed up just once. The junction and the germline gene differ at one end; a read error may be behind it. The chain employs TRBV28 and TRBJ1-1; D call uncertain. The CDR3 is made up of 14 amino acids. The germline gives CDR1 MDHEN, CDR2 SYDVKM. CDR3 DNA: TGTGCCAGCATTTTACGGGGTTGGAACACTGAAGCTTTCTTT. Translated: CASILRGWNTEAFF.

Comments on this clone: Sequence at one end of the junction differs from germline and may be a read error. The chain carries TRBV10-3 and TRBJ2-2; no clear D gene. Per germline, CDR1 ENHRY and CDR2 SYGVKD. The CDR3 loop spans 13 amino acids. CDR3 DNA sequence: TGTGCCATCGGTGACTCGGGCACCGGGGAGCTGTTTTTT. Protein: CAIGDSGTGELFF.

This chain links TRBV4-1 with TRBJ1-2; D remains ambiguous. The CDR3 has 15 residues. CDR1 is MGHRA and CDR2 is YSYEKL in the germline V gene. Deletions cut 1 base from V and 4 bases from J, with 13 bases between. The CDR3 bases are TGCGCCAGCAGCCAAGCACTTGGTATGGGCTATGGCTACACCTTC. Its translation is CASSQALGMGYGYTF.

This chain joins TRBV9 and TRBJ2-2; 8 nucleotides agree with TRBD2. Germline V gene data show CDR1 as SGDLS and CDR2 as YYNGEE. V lost 3 bases and J lost 3; bases outside the gene matches: 7. This CDR3 has 16 amino acids. CDR3 sequence reads: CASSAPGLVDTGELFF. The CDR3 bases are TGTGCCAGCAGCGCCCCGGGACTAGTTGACACCGGGGAGCTGTTTTTT.

The V and J genes are TRBV25-1 and TRBJ2-3; no firm D call. Between the trimmed V and J ends, which lost 3 bases and 0 bases, there was a span of 7 bases. CDR3 length equals 14 residues. CDR1 and CDR2 from the germline V gene are MGHDK and SYGVNS. CDR3 DNA sequence: TGTGCCAGCAGTGATATCGGGAGCACAGATACGCAGTATTTT. Amino acids: CASSDIGSTDTQYF.

The chain is built from TRBV30 and TRBJ2-7, with 7 bases identical to TRBD1. The length of the CDR3 is 14 residues. The germline V gene encodes CDR1 GTSNPN and CDR2 SVGIG (reference sequence). V was clipped by 2 bases and J by 2 bases; unmatched bases: 6. This chain's CDR3 is CAWSIQGDPYEQYF. The CDR3 DNA reads TGTGCCTGGAGTATTCAGGGGGACCCCTACGAGCAGTACTTC. Full variable domain (missing parts from reference TRBV30 and TRBJ2-7): SQTIHQWPATLVQPVGSPLSLECTVEGTSNPNLYWYRQAAGRGLQLLFYSVGIGQISSEVPQNLSASRPQDRQFILSSKKLLLSDSGFYLCAWSIQGDPYEQYFGPGTRLTVT.

This chain connects TRBV14 to TRBJ2-7; unclear D gene. V was trimmed by 0 bases and J by 5 bases, leaving 14 bases between them. CDR1 SGHDN and CDR2 FVKESK come from the germline V gene. The CDR3 contains 15 residues. The CDR3 reads CASSQDGPWAHEQYF. CDR3 nucleotides: TGTGCCAGCAGCCAAGACGGACCCTGGGCTCACGAGCAGTACTTC.

This clone has a handful of counts. At the DNA level, this CDR3 is encoded by other sequences in the same sample as well. The rearrangement links TRBV7-9 to TRBJ2-7; possible D gene TRBD2, 6 bases. There are 11 residues in the CDR3. The germline gives CDR1 SEHNR, CDR2 FQNEAQ (reference sequence). The ends were cut back, 6 bases at V and 4 bases at J, with 7 bases in the middle. In DNA form, the CDR3 reads TGTGCCAGCAGGGAGGGGTACGAGCAGTACTTC. Residues: CASREGYEQYF.

V usage is TRBV11-2 and J usage is TRBJ2-7; 8 bases fit TRBD1. The CDR3 loop spans 14 amino acids. With 4 bases clipped from V and 6 bases from J, the junction kept 8 bases outside the gene matches. Germline-derived CDR1 and CDR2 are SGHAT and FQNNGV. This chain's CDR3 is CASSSGQVKGEQYF. CDR3 coding DNA: TGTGCCAGCAGCTCGGGACAGGTCAAGGGCGAGCAGTACTTC.

The chain has TRBV5-1 and TRBJ2-7; D assignment may be TRBD1 or TRBD2 (6 bases each). Germline V CDR1 and CDR2: SGHRS, YFSETQ. This CDR3 comprises 15 residues. V was cut by 2 bases and J by 5 bases, with 17 bases left in between. The CDR3 nucleotides read TGCGCCAGCAGCTTAAAGGGGGGCGCGTCGGACGAGCAGTACTTC. Protein sequence: CASSLKGGASDEQYF.

The table lists this clone with a few counts. The chain has TRBV16 and TRBJ1-2; possible D gene TRBD1, 5 bases. CDR1 is KGHSY, CDR2 FQNENV, per germline. The CDR3 length is 13 residues. Trimming cost V 3 bases and J 7 bases, with 12 bases left between them. The DNA for the CDR3 is TGTGCCAGCAGCCAGCAGGGAGGCGGTGGCTACACCTTC. Translation: CASSQQGGGGYTF.

The gene calls are TRBV6-1 and TRBJ1-1; D is undetermined. CDR3 size: 14 residues. V was cut by 3 bases and J by 1 base, with 9 bases left in between. From germline, CDR1 is MNHNS and CDR2 SASEGT. For the CDR3, the DNA is TGTGCCAGCAGTGAGTATAACAAGAACACTGAAGCTTTCTTT. Translating gives CASSEYNKNTEAFF.

J is TRBJ2-1 and V is TRBV7-9; TRBD1 agrees at 11 bases. CDR1 and CDR2 (germline): SEHNR, FQNEAQ (reference sequence). The V segment lost 1 base and the J segment 14 bases; nucleotides outside the gene matches: 7. The CDR3 spans 14 residues. The CDR3 coding sequence is TGTGCCAGCAGCTTAGAAGGACAGGGGGCACCTGAGTTCTTC. As protein: CASSLEGQGAPEFF.

This rearrangement joins TRBV4-1 to TRBJ1-2; TRBD1 is a possible D gene (6 bases). This CDR3 has 16 residues. Looked up from germline, CDR1 is MGHRA and CDR2 is YSYEKL. V was clipped by 0 bases and J by 2 bases, with 13 bases between them. The CDR3 loop reads CASSQDLSRGNYGYTF. CDR3 sequence (DNA): TGCGCCAGCAGCCAAGATCTATCCAGGGGCAACTATGGCTACACCTTC.

The V gene is TRBV2, the J gene TRBJ2-5; D unclear. V was trimmed by 4 bases and J by 5 bases, leaving 5 bases between them. Germline-derived CDR1 and CDR2 are SNHLY and FYNNEI. CDR3 length: 11 residues. For the CDR3, the DNA is TGTGCCAGCAGTGGCAGTGAGACCCAGTACTTC. Its translation: CASSGSETQYF.

The genes are TRBV5-1 and TRBJ2-2; 8 bases line up with TRBD1. The V gene's germline CDR1 is SGHRS and CDR2 YFSETQ. The CDR3 runs to 14 residues. Trimming took 4 bases from V and 4 from J; bases not matched to a gene: 3. DNA of the CDR3: TGCGCCAGCAGCCAGGGGGCCTTCACCGGGGAGCTGTTTTTT. Translated, it gives CASSQGAFTGELFF.

The chain recombines TRBV6-5 with TRBJ2-2, with TRBD2 matching 12 bases. Germline-derived CDR1 and CDR2 are MNHEY and SVGAGI. Trimming at V came to 5 bases and at J to 3 bases, leaving 1 base not matched to a gene. This CDR3 comprises 15 residues. The CDR3 region has the DNA TGTGCCAGCAGTGGACTAGCGGGGTACACCGGGGAGCTGTTTTTT. Residues: CASSGLAGYTGELFF.

The chain combines TRBV25-1 with TRBJ1-6; 12 bases line up with TRBD1. This CDR3 region has 18 residues. V shed 7 bases and J 0 bases; nucleotides not matched to a gene: 7. The V gene's germline CDR1 is MGHDK and CDR2 SYGVNS. CDR3 nucleotide sequence: TGTGCCAGCACCCCCGGGACAGGGGGCATCTCCTATAATTCACCCCTCCACTTT. It is translated as CASTPGTGGISYNSPLHF. The full variable domain, its missing parts supplied by reference TRBV25-1 and TRBJ1-6, is EADIYQTPRYLVIGTGKKITLECSQTMGHDKMYWYQQDPGMELHLIHYSYGVNSTEKGDLSSESTVSRIRTEHFPLTLESARPSHTSQYLCASTPGTGGISYNSPLHFGNGTRLTVT.

The rearrangement links TRBV10-3 to TRBJ1-2; D remains unclear. Germline V gives CDR1 ENHRY, CDR2 SYGVKD. The V gene lost 6 bases and the J gene lost 7 bases, with 15 bases spanning the gap. The CDR3 is 13 residues long. CDR3 protein: CAIREAIGSGYTF. DNA of the CDR3: TGTGCCATCAGGGAGGCCATAGGGTCTGGCTACACCTTC.

On this clone: One end of the junction varies from germline; a read error may be responsible. The chain employs TRBV4-1 and TRBJ1-1; TRBD1 is a possible D gene (5 bases). Germline-derived CDR1 and CDR2 are MGHRA and YSYEKL. The CDR3 length is 15 residues. DNA of the CDR3: TGCGCCAGCACCCAAATCCCCCCGGGGGTCACTGAAGCTTTCTTT. Translation: CASTQIPPGVTEAFF.

The rearrangement joins TRBV7-2 to TRBJ2-5; D might be TRBD1 or TRBD2, each matching 6 bases. The CDR3 is 15 amino acids. V was trimmed by 4 bases and J by 5 bases, leaving 17 bases between them. Germline V gives CDR1 SGHTA, CDR2 FQGNSA. Here the CDR3 reads CASSSPGGRKETQYF. CDR3 nucleotide sequence: TGTGCCAGCAGCTCCCCTGGGGGGCGGAAGGAGACCCAGTACTTC. Using reference TRBV7-2 and TRBJ2-5 for the parts outside the CDR3, the full variable domain is GAGVSQSPSNKVTEKGKDVELRCDPISGHTALYWYRQSLGQGLEFLIYFQGNSAPDKSGLPSDRFSAERTGGSVSTLTIQRTQQEDSAVYLCASSSPGGRKETQYFGPGTRLLVL.

V usage is TRBV5-1 and J usage is TRBJ2-7; TRBD2 is a possible D gene (6 bases). V was pared by 0 bases and J by 2 bases, with 9 bases between. From germline, CDR1 is SGHRS and CDR2 YFSETQ. The CDR3 sequence is 14 residues long. This CDR3 reads CASSLAGRTYEQYF. CDR3 coding DNA: TGCGCCAGCAGCTTGGCCGGGAGAACCTACGAGCAGTACTTC.

J is TRBJ1-1 and V is TRBV5-1; a weak D match, TRBD1 (5 bases). CDR1 SGHRS and CDR2 YFSETQ come from the germline V gene. V lost 2 bases to trimming and J lost 2 bases, with 13 bases between them. The CDR3 is 15 residues long. Here the CDR3 reads CASSFRGTVNTEAFF. The CDR3 DNA is TGCGCCAGCAGCTTCCGCGGGACGGTTAACACTGAAGCTTTCTTT. The entire variable domain, with the rest obtained from reference TRBV5-1 and TRBJ1-1, is as follows: KAGVTQTPRYLIKTRGQQVTLSCSPISGHRSVSWYQQTPGQGLQFLFEYFSETQRNKGNFPGRFSGRQFSNSRSEMNVSTLELGDSALYLCASSFRGTVNTEAFFGQGTRLTVV.

On this clone: The sample has other DNA sequences that encode this CDR3 too. The rearrangement joins TRBV11-3 to TRBJ2-5; possible D gene TRBD2, 5 bases. The germline V and J ends were trimmed by 2 bases and 3 bases, with 7 bases remaining between them. The germline V gene has CDR1 SGHNT and CDR2 YENEEA. The CDR3 is made up of 13 amino acids. The CDR3 is CASSLPGEETQYF. CDR3 bases: TGTGCCAGCAGCTTACCCGGGGAAGAGACCCAGTACTTC.

This rearrangement joins TRBV2 to TRBJ2-5, with D possibly called TRBD1 or TRBD2 (7 bases each). CDR3 length: 15 residues. Trimming took 6 bases from V and 7 from J, leaving 21 bases between them. Germline V gene sequence: CDR1 SNHLY, CDR2 FYNNEI. The CDR3 coding sequence is TGTGCCAGCAGCCGGACAGGCGCACCGGGAGGGACCCAGTACTTC. Translated, it gives CASSRTGAPGGTQYF.

The rearrangement links TRBV7-3 to TRBJ2-2; 8 positions agree with TRBD1. The ends lost 4 bases at V and 3 bases at J; junction bases unmatched: 7. CDR3 length equals 16 residues. The germline gives CDR1 SGHTA, CDR2 FQGTGA. The CDR3: CASSSPTGDYTGELFF. The CDR3 DNA sequence: TGTGCCAGCAGCTCCCCGACAGGGGATTACACCGGGGAGCTGTTTTTT.

CDR3 residues: CASRVGTGDSTDTQYF. The CDR3 bases are TGTGCCAGCAGAGTCGGGACAGGGGATAGCACAGATACGCAGTATTTT. The chain has TRBV2 and TRBJ2-3; 10 bases match TRBD1. This CDR3 is built from 16 residues. The trim removed 6 bases at V and 0 bases at J, leaving 6 bases unmatched. Germline V gives CDR1 SNHLY, CDR2 FYNNEI.